One TCR beta chain is described in this entry. Participant-reported clinical history was the basis for cohort assignment. Produced via immunoSEQ multiplex PCR; TCRdb's table is partial and in-frame only. The sample holds about 250,000 clones, 85% to 90% seen once. This specimen comes from a study of blood T cell repertoires in COVID-19. CDR3 length: 11 amino acids. V was clipped by 6 bases and J by 14 bases; unmatched bases: 9. The rearrangement joins TRBV12-3 or TRBV12-4 to TRBJ2-5, with 7 nucleotides matching TRBD1. Source material: PBMCs or T cells enriched from blood (not recorded which). The receptor comes from a man younger than 35 who had recovered from COVID-19. CDR3 DNA sequence: TGTGCCAGCAGCCAGACCGGGACAGTATACTTC. This translates into CASSQTGTVYF.